The 5 T cell receptor beta chains below all came from one sample that was sequenced in a study of T cell responses to AZD1222 COVID-19 vaccine. Repertoires were generated with immunoSEQ multiplex PCR, while TCRdb's copy carries only in-frame clones and drops some. The sample lists about 150,000 clones; 87% were seen once. Specimen: peripheral blood, collected 28 days after the second AZD1222 dose. Source of these receptors: an adult who received the AZD1222 COVID-19 vaccine.

The genes are TRBV5-1 and TRBJ2-3; D gene uncertain. This CDR3 is built from 13 residues. Per germline, CDR1 SGHRS and CDR2 YFSETQ. V was trimmed by 4 bases and J by 6 bases, leaving 12 bases between them. In nucleotides, the CDR3 is TGCGCCAGCAGCGTTGGTGGAGCGGATACGCAGTATTTT. Translation: CASSVGGADTQYF.

V is TRBV29-1 and J is TRBJ1-2; 8 positions match TRBD1. The CDR3 totals 12 residues. Germline V gene data show CDR1 as SQVTM and CDR2 as ANQGSEA. After removal of 3 bases from V and 6 bases from J, the junction contained 3 bases not matched to a gene. The CDR3, as DNA: TGCAGCGTTGAGGCAGGGGGCCATGGCTACACCTTC. It yields the protein CSVEAGGHGYTF.

The rearrangement links TRBV11-2 to TRBJ2-1; 9 bases match TRBD2. The V gene's germline CDR1 is SGHAT and CDR2 FQNNGV. The CDR3 totals 15 residues. V gave up 1 base and J gave up 7 bases; unmatched junction bases: 5. DNA for the CDR3: TGTGCCAGCAGCTTAGTGTTCCTAGCGGGGAATGAGCAGTTCTTC. Translated, it gives CASSLVFLAGNEQFF.

The chain joins TRBV7-9 to TRBJ1-3; possibly TRBD1 for D (6 bases). The CDR3 has 14 amino acids. Germline CDR1 reads SEHNR; CDR2 reads FQNEAQ (reference sequence). The CDR3 protein is CALGDSGVGNTIYF. In nucleotides, the CDR3 is TGTGCACTAGGAGATTCAGGGGTTGGAAACACCATATATTTT.

V is TRBV6-5 and J is TRBJ1-2; 11 nucleotides line up with TRBD1. Germline loops: CDR1 MNHEY, CDR2 SVGAGI. With V trimmed by 2 bases and J by 5 bases, 1 base remained unmatched. The CDR3 length is 14 residues. The CDR3 DNA is TGTGCCAGCAGTTACCGGGACAGGGGGTATGGCTACACCTTC. Encoded protein: CASSYRDRGYGYTF.